This entry is about one TCR beta chain. Germline V gene sequence: CDR1 LGHNT, CDR2 FRNRAP. The CDR3 has 16 residues. Trimming left V 0 bases short and J 0 bases short, with 12 bases between. These data are taken from a study of shared clonotypes between healthy human individuals. Each donor was a Caucasian adult residing in Nashville, Tennessee. Assay: immunoSEQ multiplex PCR; the TCRdb copy retains only in-frame clones and omits some. The sample holds about half a million clones, roughly 85% seen once. The TCR was taken from a woman aged 35 to 49 in good health. Some clones in this sample may be carry-over from other donors' samples. The sample taken for sequencing was PBMCs. The rearrangement joins TRBV12-5 to TRBJ2-7, with D possibly being TRBD1 or TRBD2 (5 bases each). The CDR3 DNA is TGTGCTAGTGGTTTGGTAATGGGGGAGAGCTCCTACGAGCAGTACTTC. This gives the protein CASGLVMGESSYEQYF.